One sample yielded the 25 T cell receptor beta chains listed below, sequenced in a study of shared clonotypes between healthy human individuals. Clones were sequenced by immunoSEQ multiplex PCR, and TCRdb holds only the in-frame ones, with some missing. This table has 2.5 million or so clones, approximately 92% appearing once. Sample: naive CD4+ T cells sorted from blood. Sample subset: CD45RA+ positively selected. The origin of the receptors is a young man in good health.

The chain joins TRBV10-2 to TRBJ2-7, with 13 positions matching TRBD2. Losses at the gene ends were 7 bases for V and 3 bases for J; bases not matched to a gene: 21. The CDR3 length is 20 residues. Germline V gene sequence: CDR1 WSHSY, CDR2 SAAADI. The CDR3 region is CASTRERSGLAGVLGYEQYF. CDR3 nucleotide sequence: TGCGCCAGCACCCGAGAGAGGAGCGGACTAGCGGGGGTCCTAGGCTACGAGCAGTACTTC.

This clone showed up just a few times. The CDR3: CAWSLGTGGTNEKLFF. The DNA of the CDR3 is TGTGCCTGGAGCCTAGGGACAGGGGGAACTAATGAAAAACTGTTTTTT. The chain joins TRBV30 to TRBJ1-4; TRBD1 matches 11 bases. Germline V gives CDR1 GTSNPN, CDR2 SVGIG (reference sequence). Losses at the gene ends were 3 bases for V and 1 base for J; bases not matched to a gene: 4. The CDR3 sequence is 16 residues long. Combining the CDR3 with reference TRBV30 and TRBJ1-4 gives the whole variable domain SQTIHQWPATLVQPVGSPLSLECTVEGTSNPNLYWYRQAAGRGLQLLFYSVGIGQISSEVPQNLSASRPQDRQFILSSKKLLLSDSGFYLCAWSLGTGGTNEKLFFGSGTQLSVL.

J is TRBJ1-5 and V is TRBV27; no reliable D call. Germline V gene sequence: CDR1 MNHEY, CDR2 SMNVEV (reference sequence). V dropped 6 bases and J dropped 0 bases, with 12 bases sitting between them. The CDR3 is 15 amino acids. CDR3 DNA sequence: TGTGCCAGCAGCCCGGCTTTGTATAGCAATCAGCCCCAGCATTTT. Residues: CASSPALYSNQPQHF.

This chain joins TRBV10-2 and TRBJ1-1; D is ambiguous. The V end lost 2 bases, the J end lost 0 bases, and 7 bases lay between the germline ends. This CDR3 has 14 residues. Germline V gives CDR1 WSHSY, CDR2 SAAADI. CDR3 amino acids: CASSEVILNTEAFF. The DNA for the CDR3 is TGCGCCAGCAGTGAGGTGATACTGAACACTGAAGCTTTCTTT.

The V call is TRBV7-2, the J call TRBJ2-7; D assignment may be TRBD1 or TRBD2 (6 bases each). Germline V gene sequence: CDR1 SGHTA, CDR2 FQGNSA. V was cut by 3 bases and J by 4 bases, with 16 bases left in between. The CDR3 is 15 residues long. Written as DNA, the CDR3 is TGTGCCAGCAGCTTTCGTCTCGGAGGGGGTTACGAGCAGTACTTC. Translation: CASSFRLGGGYEQYF.

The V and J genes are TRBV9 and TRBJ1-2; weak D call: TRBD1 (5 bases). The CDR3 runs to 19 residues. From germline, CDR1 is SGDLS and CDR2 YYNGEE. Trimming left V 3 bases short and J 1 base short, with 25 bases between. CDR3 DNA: TGTGCCAGCAGCGGACTTACAGAGGGGAACGGAGCCTTTAACTATGGCTACACCTTC. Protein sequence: CASSGLTEGNGAFNYGYTF.

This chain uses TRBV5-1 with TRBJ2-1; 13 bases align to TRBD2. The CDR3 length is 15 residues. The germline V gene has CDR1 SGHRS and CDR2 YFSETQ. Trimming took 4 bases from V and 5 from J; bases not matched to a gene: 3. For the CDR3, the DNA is TGCGCCAGCAGCGGGGGACTAGCGGGGAACAATGAGCAGTTCTTC. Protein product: CASSGGLAGNNEQFF. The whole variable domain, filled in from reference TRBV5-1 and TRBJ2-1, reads KAGVTQTPRYLIKTRGQQVTLSCSPISGHRSVSWYQQTPGQGLQFLFEYFSETQRNKGNFPGRFSGRQFSNSRSEMNVSTLELGDSALYLCASSGGLAGNNEQFFGPGTRLTVL.

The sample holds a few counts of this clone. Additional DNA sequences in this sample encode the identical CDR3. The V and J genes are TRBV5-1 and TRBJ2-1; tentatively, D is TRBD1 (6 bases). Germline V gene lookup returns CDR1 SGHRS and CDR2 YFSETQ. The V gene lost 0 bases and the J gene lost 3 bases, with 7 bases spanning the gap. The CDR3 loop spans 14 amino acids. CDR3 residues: CASSLDRVYNEQFF. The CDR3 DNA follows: TGCGCCAGCAGCTTGGACAGGGTCTACAATGAGCAGTTCTTC.

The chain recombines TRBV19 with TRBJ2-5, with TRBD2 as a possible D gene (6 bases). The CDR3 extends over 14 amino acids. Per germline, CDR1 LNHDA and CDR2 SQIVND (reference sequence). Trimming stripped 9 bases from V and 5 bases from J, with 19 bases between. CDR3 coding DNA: TGTGCCAGCTCCGGGGACTCCTTGGGGGAGACCCAGTACTTC. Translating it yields CASSGDSLGETQYF.

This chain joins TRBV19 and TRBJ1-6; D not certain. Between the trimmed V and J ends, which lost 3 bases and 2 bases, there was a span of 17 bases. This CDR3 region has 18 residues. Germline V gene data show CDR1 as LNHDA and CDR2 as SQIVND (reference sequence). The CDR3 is CASSIGGGPAAYNSPLHF. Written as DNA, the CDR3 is TGTGCCAGTAGTATTGGTGGAGGCCCAGCCGCCTATAATTCACCCCTCCACTTT.

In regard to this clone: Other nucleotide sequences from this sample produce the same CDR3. This chain's CDR3 is CASSDLSQPQHF. Written as DNA, the CDR3 is TGTGCCAGCAGTGACCTAAGTCAGCCCCAGCATTTT. V usage is TRBV6-1 and J usage is TRBJ1-5, with unresolved D. V lost 3 bases and J 6 bases, leaving 6 bases between the germline ends. The CDR3 contains 12 residues. Germline values: CDR1 MNHNS, CDR2 SASEGT.

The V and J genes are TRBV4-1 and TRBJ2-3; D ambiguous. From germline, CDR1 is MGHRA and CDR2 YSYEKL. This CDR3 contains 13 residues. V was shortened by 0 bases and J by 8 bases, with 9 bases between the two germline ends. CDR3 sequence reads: CASSQDSLGTQYF. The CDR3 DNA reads TGCGCCAGCAGCCAAGATAGTTTGGGTACGCAGTATTTT.

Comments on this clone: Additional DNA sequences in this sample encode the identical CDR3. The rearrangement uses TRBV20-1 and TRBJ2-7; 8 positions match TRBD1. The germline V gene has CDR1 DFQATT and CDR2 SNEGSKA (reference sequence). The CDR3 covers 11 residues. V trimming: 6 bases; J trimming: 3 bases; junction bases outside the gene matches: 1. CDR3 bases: TGCAGTGCCGACAGGGGCTACGAGCAGTACTTC. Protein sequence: CSADRGYEQYF.

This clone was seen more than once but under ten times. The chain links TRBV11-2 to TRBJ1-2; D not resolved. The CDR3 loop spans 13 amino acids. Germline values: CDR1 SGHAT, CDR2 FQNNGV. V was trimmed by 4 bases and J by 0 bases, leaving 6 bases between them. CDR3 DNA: TGTGCCAGCAGCTCGCAGGCTAACTATGGCTACACCTTC. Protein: CASSSQANYGYTF. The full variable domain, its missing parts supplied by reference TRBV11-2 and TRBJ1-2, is EAGVAQSPRYKIIEKRQSVAFWCNPISGHATLYWYQQILGQGPKLLIQFQNNGVVDDSQLPKDRFSAERLKGVDSTLKIQPAKLEDSAVYLCASSSQANYGYTFGSGTRLTVV.

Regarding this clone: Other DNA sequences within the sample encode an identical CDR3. CDR3 DNA sequence: TGTGCCAGTAGTCCAGGGCCATATAATTCACCCCTCCACTTT. Translating it yields CASSPGPYNSPLHF. The chain is built from TRBV19 and TRBJ1-6, with D maybe TRBD1 (5 bases). Per germline, CDR1 LNHDA and CDR2 SQIVND (reference sequence). Trimming removed 5 bases from V and 4 bases from J, with 9 bases in between. The CDR3 loop spans 14 amino acids.

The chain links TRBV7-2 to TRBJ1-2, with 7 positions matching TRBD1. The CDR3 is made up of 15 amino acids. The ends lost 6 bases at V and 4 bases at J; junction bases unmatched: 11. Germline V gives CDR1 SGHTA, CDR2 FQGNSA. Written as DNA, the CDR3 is TGTGCCAGCAGGTCCTCCGGGACAGTGGTCTATGGCTACACCTTC. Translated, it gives CASRSSGTVVYGYTF.

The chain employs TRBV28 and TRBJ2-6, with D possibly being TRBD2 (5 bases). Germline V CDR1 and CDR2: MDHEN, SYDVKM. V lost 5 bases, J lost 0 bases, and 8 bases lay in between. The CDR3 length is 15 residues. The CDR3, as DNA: TGTGCCAGCAGTCAAGGGAGCTCTGGGGCCAACGTCCTGACTTTC. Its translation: CASSQGSSGANVLTF.

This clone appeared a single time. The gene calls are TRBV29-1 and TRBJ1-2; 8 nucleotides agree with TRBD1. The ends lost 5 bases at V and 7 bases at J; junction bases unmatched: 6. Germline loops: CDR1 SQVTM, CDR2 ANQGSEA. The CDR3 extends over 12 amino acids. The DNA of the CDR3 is TGCAGCGTTCACAGGGGGATGGGTGGCTACACCTTC. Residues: CSVHRGMGGYTF.

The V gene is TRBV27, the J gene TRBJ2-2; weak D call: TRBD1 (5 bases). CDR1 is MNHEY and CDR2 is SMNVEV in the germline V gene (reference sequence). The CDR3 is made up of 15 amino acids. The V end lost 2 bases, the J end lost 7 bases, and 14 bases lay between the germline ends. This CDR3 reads CASSLQGDLSGELFF. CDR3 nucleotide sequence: TGTGCCAGCAGTTTACAGGGCGATTTAAGCGGGGAGCTGTTTTTT.

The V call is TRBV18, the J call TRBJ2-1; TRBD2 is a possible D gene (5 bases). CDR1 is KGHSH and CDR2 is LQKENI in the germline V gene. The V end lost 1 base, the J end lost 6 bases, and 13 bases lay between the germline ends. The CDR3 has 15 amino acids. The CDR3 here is CASSPRAEPGNEQFF. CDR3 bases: TGTGCCAGCTCACCACGAGCGGAGCCGGGCAATGAGCAGTTCTTC. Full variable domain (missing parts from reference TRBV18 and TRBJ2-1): NAGVMQNPRHLVRRRGQEARLRCSPMKGHSHVYWYRQLPEEGLKFMVYLQKENIIDESGMPKERFSAEFPKEGPSILRIQQVVRGDSAAYFCASSPRAEPGNEQFFGPGTRLTVL.

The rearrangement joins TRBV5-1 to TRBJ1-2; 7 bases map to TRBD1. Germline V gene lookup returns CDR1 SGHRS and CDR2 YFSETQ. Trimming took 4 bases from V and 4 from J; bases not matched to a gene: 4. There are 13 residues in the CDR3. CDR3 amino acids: CASSPTGTYGYTF. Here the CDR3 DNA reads TGCGCCAGCAGCCCGACAGGGACCTATGGCTACACCTTC.

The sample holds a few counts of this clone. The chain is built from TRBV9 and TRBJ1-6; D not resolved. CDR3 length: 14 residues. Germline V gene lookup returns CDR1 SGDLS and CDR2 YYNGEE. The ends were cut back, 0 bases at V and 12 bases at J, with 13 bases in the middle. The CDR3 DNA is TGTGCCAGCAGCGTAGAAAGGCAGCCAGGACCCCTCCACTTT. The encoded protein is CASSVERQPGPLHF.

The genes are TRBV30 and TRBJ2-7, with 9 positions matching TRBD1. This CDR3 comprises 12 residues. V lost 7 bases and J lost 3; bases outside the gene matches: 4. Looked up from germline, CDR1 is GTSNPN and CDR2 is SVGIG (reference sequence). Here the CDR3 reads CAYTTGGYEQYF. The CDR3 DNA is TGTGCCTATACGACAGGGGGCTACGAGCAGTACTTC.

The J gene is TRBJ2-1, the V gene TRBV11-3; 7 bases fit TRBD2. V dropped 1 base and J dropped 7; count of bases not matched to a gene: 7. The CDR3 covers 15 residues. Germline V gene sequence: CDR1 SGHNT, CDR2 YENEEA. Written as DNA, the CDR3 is TGTGCCAGCAGCTTAGGAGAGGTAGCGGGTAATGAGCAGTTCTTC. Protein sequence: CASSLGEVAGNEQFF.

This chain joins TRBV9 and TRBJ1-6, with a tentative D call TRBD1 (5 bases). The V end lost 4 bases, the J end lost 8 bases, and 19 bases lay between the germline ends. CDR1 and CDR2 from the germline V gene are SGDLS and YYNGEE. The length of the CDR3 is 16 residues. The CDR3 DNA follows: TGTGCCAGCAGCCCCGGGCAGGGTGGGTCGGATTCACCCCTCCACTTT. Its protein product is CASSPGQGGSDSPLHF.